The clone carrying this TCR beta chain was picked up one time. In the authors' workflow: Cell counts per sample came from amplifying reference gene primers. This table comes from immunoSEQ multiplex PCR, and its TCRdb copy is limited to in-frame clones, with some not included. For V, J and clone size, that table is used; D and trimming come from the DNA. This sample yields tens of thousands of clones, of which about 86% are seen a single time; under 5% belongs to the top ten. This sample is part of a study of blood T cell repertoires in COVID-19. Across the whole study: Specimens from acute and convalescent COVID-19 originated in the United States, Italy and Spain. In each case, the material was cDNA or gDNA derived from T cells, B-cell-depleted T cells, or PBMCs.

CDR3 size: 17 residues. Germline V gene lookup returns CDR1 LGHDT and CDR2 YNNKEL (reference sequence). After removal of 0 bases from V and 10 bases from J, the junction contained 8 bases not matched to a gene. The chain has TRBV3-1 (or the pseudogene TRBV3-2) and TRBJ1-6, with 11 bases fitting TRBD1. The sequencing input was peripheral blood. This clonotype originated in a woman aged 55-69 years with acute or convalescent COVID-19. The CDR3 DNA is TGTGCCAGCAGCCAAGAAGGCGGGACAGGGGGGGCCTCACCCCTCCACTTT. Its translation is CASSQEGGTGGASPLHF.